Following are 24 T cell receptor beta chains from one sample sequenced in a study of blood T cell repertoires in COVID-19. Profiled with immunoSEQ multiplex PCR; TCRdb holds only in-frame clones, not every one. Seen here are around 99,000 clones, around 89% observed once, and the top ten hold approximately 6.8%. The sequenced sample was peripheral blood. All receptors come from a man in his fifties or sixties with active or convalescent COVID-19.

CDR3: CASSPGTSGRSDQYF. Written as DNA, the CDR3 is TGTGCCAGCTCACCTGGGACTAGCGGGAGAAGTGACCAGTACTTC. The rearrangement joins TRBV18 to TRBJ2-5; 14 bases align to TRBD2. With 3 bases clipped from V and 10 bases from J, the junction kept 7 bases outside the gene matches. There are 15 residues in the CDR3. CDR1 KGHSH and CDR2 LQKENI come from the germline V gene.

The V and J genes are TRBV29-1 and TRBJ2-5; 7 bases match TRBD1. Trimming cost V 6 bases and J 4 bases; bases outside gene matches: 17. The CDR3 has 16 amino acids. Germline CDR1 is SQVTM and CDR2 is ANQGSEA. The chain's CDR3 is CSVQKGASRSLETQYF. The CDR3 DNA reads as TGCAGCGTCCAAAAGGGGGCTAGCCGGTCGTTAGAGACCCAGTACTTC.

V and J are TRBV7-8 and TRBJ2-1; 8 bases are shared with TRBD2. Germline CDR1 is SGHVS and CDR2 is FQNEAQ. V was pared by 8 bases and J by 2 bases, with 20 bases of the junction left unmatched. The CDR3 has 19 residues. The CDR3 protein is CASCSARLLSGNTYNEQFF. DNA of the CDR3: TGTGCCAGCTGCTCTGCACGACTCCTTAGCGGGAACACCTACAATGAGCAGTTCTTC.

V usage is TRBV28 and J usage is TRBJ2-7, with D tentatively TRBD2 (5 bases). V lost 8 bases, J lost 4 bases, and 12 bases lay in between. This CDR3 is built from 12 residues. CDR1 MDHEN and CDR2 SYDVKM come from the germline V gene. CDR3 sequence reads: CASGVGGYEQYF. In DNA form, the CDR3 reads TGTGCCAGCGGGGTTGGAGGTTACGAGCAGTACTTC.

This rearrangement joins TRBV9 to TRBJ1-4; D is uncertain. The CDR3 totals 14 residues. The germline V gene encodes CDR1 SGDLS and CDR2 YYNGEE. V was shortened by 3 bases and J by 11 bases, with 17 bases between the two germline ends. DNA of the CDR3: TGTGCCAGCAGCGGAAACGTACTTCCGGGGAAACTGTTTTTT. Translating gives CASSGNVLPGKLFF.

The chain links TRBV2 to TRBJ1-3; D is perhaps TRBD1 (6 bases). Trimming cost V 3 bases and J 0 bases, with 12 bases left between them. This CDR3 has 16 residues. CDR1 SNHLY and CDR2 FYNNEI come from the germline V gene. CDR3 protein: CASSERTASSGNTIYF. The CDR3 coding sequence is TGTGCCAGCAGTGAGAGGACAGCGAGCTCTGGAAACACCATATATTTT.

V gene TRBV5-1 combines with J gene TRBJ2-2, with TRBD2 matching over 8 bases. After removal of 4 bases from V and 3 bases from J, the junction contained 2 bases not matched to a gene. The length of the CDR3 is 14 residues. Looked up from germline, CDR1 is SGHRS and CDR2 is YFSETQ. The CDR3, as DNA: TGCGCCAGCAGCGTAGCGGGATACACCGGGGAGCTGTTTTTT. Amino acids: CASSVAGYTGELFF.

The chain uses TRBV28 and TRBJ2-3; D unresolved. Germline V gene data show CDR1 as MDHEN and CDR2 as SYDVKM. V shed 3 bases and J shed 0 bases, with 10 bases lying between them. The CDR3 consists of 15 residues. This CDR3 is CASSLNGLSTDTQYF. As DNA, the CDR3 is TGTGCCAGCAGTTTGAATGGCCTTAGCACAGATACGCAGTATTTT. The full variable domain, its missing parts supplied by reference TRBV28 and TRBJ2-3, is DVKVTQSSRYLVKRTGEKVFLECVQDMDHENMFWYRQDPGLGLRLIYFSYDVKMKEKGDIPEGYSVSREKKERFSLILESASTNQTSMYLCASSLNGLSTDTQYFGPGTRLTVL.

The chain combines TRBV18 with TRBJ1-4; D is ambiguous. V was cut by 6 bases and J by 8 bases, with 13 bases left in between. The V gene's germline CDR1 is KGHSH and CDR2 LQKENI. The CDR3 is 13 amino acids. The CDR3 here is CASSEGQNEKLFF. The CDR3 bases are TGTGCCAGCTCCGAGGGCCAAAACGAAAAACTGTTTTTT.

This clone has just one count. This rearrangement joins TRBV24-1 to TRBJ1-4; tentatively, D is TRBD1 (6 bases). The CDR3 contains 13 residues. Germline V gene sequence: CDR1 KGHDR, CDR2 SFDVKD. The ends were cut back, 4 bases at V and 8 bases at J, with 10 bases in the middle. The CDR3 region has the DNA TGTGCCACCAGTGAGCGGGGGGGCGAAAAACTGTTTTTT. Translated: CATSERGGEKLFF.

This chain joins TRBV6-2 or TRBV6-3 and TRBJ2-1; TRBD2 agrees at 10 bases. The germline CDR1 and CDR2 sequences are MNHEY and SVGEGT. Losses at the gene ends were 2 bases for V and 4 bases for J; bases not matched to a gene: 8. This CDR3 region has 17 residues. CDR3 DNA sequence: TGTGCCAGCAGTTACCCGTTACTAGCGGGATCTTACAATGAGCAGTTCTTC. Translated, it gives CASSYPLLAGSYNEQFF.

The rearrangement uses TRBV19 and TRBJ2-7; 10 nucleotides align to TRBD2. The V gene's germline CDR1 is LNHDA and CDR2 SQIVND (reference sequence). The CDR3 is 15 residues long. V was clipped by 4 bases and J by 1 base; unmatched bases: 4. The CDR3 DNA is TGTGCCAGTAGTACTATAGCGGGAGGATCCTACGAGCAGTACTTC. It is translated as CASSTIAGGSYEQYF.

The sample holds a few counts of this clone. The chain uses TRBV7-6 and TRBJ1-6; tentative D call: TRBD1 (6 bases). Per the germline V gene, CDR1 is SGHVS and CDR2 is FNYEAQ. The CDR3 covers 15 residues. V was cut by 0 bases and J by 7 bases, with 10 bases left in between. The CDR3 here is CASSLAGGGNSPLHF. The DNA for the CDR3 is TGTGCCAGCAGCTTAGCTGGGGGCGGGAATTCACCCCTCCACTTT. Complete variable domain (other parts from reference TRBV7-6 and TRBJ1-6): GAGVSQSPRYKVTKRGQDVALRCDPISGHVSLYWYRQALGQGPEFLTYFNYEAQQDKSGLPNDRFSAERPEGSISTLTIQRTEQRDSAMYRCASSLAGGGNSPLHFGNGTRLTVT.

The chain links TRBV30 to TRBJ1-3; D not resolved. The CDR3 runs to 14 residues. CDR1 and CDR2 (germline): GTSNPN, SVGIG (reference sequence). CDR3 protein: CASPGANSGNTIYF. As DNA, the CDR3 is TGTGCTTCTCCGGGAGCAAACTCTGGAAACACCATATATTTT.

In this sample, this clone turned up a few times. The chain is built from TRBV10-2 and TRBJ2-2; 7 bases fit TRBD1. V shed 8 bases, J shed 7 bases, and the junction held 10 bases outside the gene matches. The CDR3 spans 14 residues. The V gene's germline CDR1 is WSHSY and CDR2 SAAADI. The CDR3 protein is CASSGGSHDGELFF. The DNA of the CDR3 is TGCGCCAGCTCAGGGGGATCCCATGACGGGGAGCTGTTTTTT.

The chain has TRBV28 and TRBJ1-5; D remains ambiguous. The germline V gene has CDR1 MDHEN and CDR2 SYDVKM. There are 14 residues in the CDR3. V was clipped by 2 bases and J by 5 bases, with 10 bases between them. The CDR3 bases are TGTGCCAGCAGTTTAGTGCAGGAGGATCAGCCCCAGCATTTT. It yields the protein CASSLVQEDQPQHF.

The sample holds one count of this clone. The chain couples TRBV28 to TRBJ1-6; 8 nucleotides line up with TRBD1. The CDR3 sequence is 14 residues long. V lost 4 bases to trimming and J lost 5 bases; unmatched junction nucleotides: 1. Germline V gives CDR1 MDHEN, CDR2 SYDVKM. The CDR3, as DNA: TGTGCCAGCAGTTCGGGACAGGATAATTCACCCCTCCACTTT. This translates into CASSSGQDNSPLHF.

V is TRBV25-1 and J is TRBJ2-7, with unresolved D. Germline CDR1 MGHDK, CDR2 SYGVNS. The CDR3 consists of 12 residues. The germline V and J ends were trimmed by 5 bases and 0 bases, with 5 bases remaining between them. CDR3 DNA sequence: TGTGCCAGCAGTAGGAGCTCCTACGAGCAGTACTTC. It yields the protein CASSRSSYEQYF.

For the CDR3, the DNA is TGTGCCAGCAACCGGAAGGACAGGGGTACCCAAGAGACCCAGTACTTC. It codes for CASNRKDRGTQETQYF. The genes are TRBV28 and TRBJ2-5, with 9 bases identical to TRBD1. Trimming removed 7 bases from V and 1 base from J; junction bases left unmatched: 10. This CDR3 is 16 amino acids long. Per the germline V gene, CDR1 is MDHEN and CDR2 is SYDVKM.

The chain carries TRBV28 and TRBJ2-2; 7 bases are shared with TRBD1. Germline CDR1 and CDR2: MDHEN and SYDVKM. CDR3 length equals 16 residues. V lost 6 bases to trimming and J lost 3 bases; unmatched junction nucleotides: 10. CDR3 nucleotide sequence: TGTGCCAGCAGATCACAAGGGGGCGCGGACACCGGGGAGCTGTTTTTT. This gives the protein CASRSQGGADTGELFF.

The chain recombines TRBV11-1 with TRBJ2-1, with 8 bases identical to TRBD2. Germline CDR1 and CDR2: SGHAT and FQDESV (reference sequence). This CDR3 contains 15 residues. V gave up 1 base and J gave up 10 bases; unmatched junction bases: 9. The DNA for the CDR3 is TGTGCCAGCAGCTTAGGAGGACTAGCTTCAGTCGAGCAGTTCTTC. Its translation: CASSLGGLASVEQFF.

The rearrangement joins TRBV28 to TRBJ2-7, with D possibly being TRBD2 (6 bases). The CDR3 sequence is 18 residues long. V was shortened by 0 bases and J by 2 bases, with 20 bases between the two germline ends. Germline loops: CDR1 MDHEN, CDR2 SYDVKM. The CDR3 region has the DNA TGTGCCAGCAGTTTATGGGGGGTCCGGGACTCGGTGACCTACGAGCAGTACTTC. Translation gives CASSLWGVRDSVTYEQYF.

The chain combines TRBV30 with TRBJ1-2; a possible D gene is TRBD1 (6 bases). Germline V gene sequence: CDR1 GTSNPN, CDR2 SVGIG (reference sequence). This CDR3 has 13 amino acids. Trimming cost V 0 bases and J 5 bases, with 10 bases left between them. The CDR3 sequence is CAWSVKTGYGYTF. The CDR3 nucleotides read TGTGCCTGGAGTGTAAAGACAGGATATGGCTACACCTTC.

This rearrangement joins TRBV7-5 to TRBJ1-2. TRBV7-5 is reported as a pseudogene. The CDR3 is 16 residues long. CDR3 loop: CARSLKRRGAIHGYTF. CDR3 coding DNA: TGTGCCAGAAGCTTAAAAAGACGTGGAGCGATACATGGCTACACCTTC.